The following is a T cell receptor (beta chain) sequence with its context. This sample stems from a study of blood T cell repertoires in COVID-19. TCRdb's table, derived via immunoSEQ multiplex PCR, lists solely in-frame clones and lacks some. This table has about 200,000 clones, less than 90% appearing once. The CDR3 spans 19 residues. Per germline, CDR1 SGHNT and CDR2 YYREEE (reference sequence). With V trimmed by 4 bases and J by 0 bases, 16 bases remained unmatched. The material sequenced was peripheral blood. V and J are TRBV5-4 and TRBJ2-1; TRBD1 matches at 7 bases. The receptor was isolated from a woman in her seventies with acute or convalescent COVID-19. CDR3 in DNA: TGTGCCAGCAGCCCCTCCGGGACAGCTTCTTATAACTCCTACAATGAGCAGTTCTTC. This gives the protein CASSPSGTASYNSYNEQFF.